This TCR beta chain originates from a study of cytomegalovirus exposure and HLA in healthy donors. Study information: Of about 390 genotyped donors, more than 75% grouped in the Caucasian-associated ancestry cluster.

From germline, CDR1 is MDHEN and CDR2 SYDVKM. Between the trimmed V and J ends, which lost 6 bases and 3 bases, there was a span of 9 bases. The CDR3 length is 12 residues. Overall study results and limits: Per a prior analysis, the majority of TCR beta V segments were productive roughly 87% or roughly 30% of the time. Another analysis was done later, and it associated fewer than 20,000 TCR beta sequences with HLA alleles at 0.05 false discovery rate. Some highly shared sequence variants likely arose as a pipeline artifact.

PCR employed 60 Vbeta and 13 Jbeta primers. The table came from immunoSEQ multiplex PCR; TCRdb's copy has only in-frame clones and leaves some out. This sample carries around 91,000 clones, roughly 78% of them seen once, and the ten largest clones take approximately 4.8%. This clone was observed a single time. Its antigen is unknown. The clonotype comes from a male donor in good health and CMV-seropositive. The chain carries TRBV28 and TRBJ2-7; TRBD1 might be the D (5 bases). The specimen was PBMCs. The CDR3 sequence is CASRQTGYEQYF. CDR3 sequence (DNA): TGTGCCAGCAGGCAAACAGGCTACGAGCAGTACTTC.